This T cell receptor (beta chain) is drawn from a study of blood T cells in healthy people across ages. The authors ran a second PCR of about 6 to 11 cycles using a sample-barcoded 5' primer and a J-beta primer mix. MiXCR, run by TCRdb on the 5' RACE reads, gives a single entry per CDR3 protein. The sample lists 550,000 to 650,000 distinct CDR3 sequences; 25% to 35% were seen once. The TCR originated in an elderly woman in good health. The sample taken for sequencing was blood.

CDR3 sequence: CASSLRGGQGRGETQYF. In nucleotides, the CDR3 is TGTGCCAGCAGCTTACGCGGGGGACAGGGGAGAGGGGAGACCCAGTACTTC. The V and J genes are TRBV7-2 and TRBJ2-5, with 10 bases matching TRBD1. The CDR3 is made up of 17 amino acids. V was pared by 2 bases and J by 5 bases, with 11 bases of the junction left unmatched. Germline-derived CDR1 and CDR2 are SGHTA and FQGNSA.